This T cell receptor beta chain was observed in a study of OX40 agonist ivuxolimab in advanced cancers. The V gene lost 0 bases and the J gene lost 5 bases, with 9 bases spanning the gap. The CDR3 length is 13 residues. Germline assignment: CDR1 GTSNPN and CDR2 SVGIG (reference sequence). General study findings and limits: Among some nonresponders, normalized T-cell clonal expansion was also low. Antigen specificity of clonally expanded peripheral T cells was not established. At 0.1 to 3.0 mg/kg and by week 6, clonal expansion occurred in CD4+ and CD8+ blood T cells.

Blood specimens came from baseline, cycle 4 day 1, and cycle 7 day 1. The protocol was immunoSEQ multiplex PCR, while the TCRdb copy is restricted to in-frame clones and leaves out a portion. This table has tens of thousands of clones, 70% to 90% appearing once. Concerning this clone: The antigen is not known.

The TCR was taken from an adult with an advanced solid tumor such as melanoma, head and neck, liver or kidney cancer. The chain carries TRBV30 and TRBJ2-3; weak D call: TRBD1 (5 bases). Sequences were derived from CD4+ or CD8+ T cells sorted from blood, sampled in a trial of the OX40 agonist ivuxolimab. The CDR3 region is CAWSVLGLDTQYF. In DNA form, the CDR3 reads TGTGCCTGGAGTGTATTGGGGCTAGATACGCAGTATTTT.